Sequencing of this T cell receptor beta chain was carried out in a study of cytomegalovirus exposure and HLA in healthy donors. PCR used 60 Vbeta primers and 13 Jbeta primers. The assay was immunoSEQ multiplex PCR, and TCRdb's table has in-frame clones only and misses some. The sample comprises 95,000 to 100,000 clones, less than 80% of which are singletons, and around 4.1% rests with the top ten. This TCR was recovered from a man aged 40-49 years in good health and CMV-seronegative. Sequenced input: PBMCs.

The CDR3, as DNA: TGTGCCAGCAGTGAAAATAGCGGGCTTAGCACAGATACGCAGTATTTT. Its translation: CASSENSGLSTDTQYF. The chain carries TRBV2 and TRBJ2-3, with 7 bases fitting TRBD2. This CDR3 has 16 amino acids. CDR1 and CDR2 (germline): SNHLY, FYNNEI. V dropped 2 bases and J dropped 0; count of bases not matched to a gene: 5.